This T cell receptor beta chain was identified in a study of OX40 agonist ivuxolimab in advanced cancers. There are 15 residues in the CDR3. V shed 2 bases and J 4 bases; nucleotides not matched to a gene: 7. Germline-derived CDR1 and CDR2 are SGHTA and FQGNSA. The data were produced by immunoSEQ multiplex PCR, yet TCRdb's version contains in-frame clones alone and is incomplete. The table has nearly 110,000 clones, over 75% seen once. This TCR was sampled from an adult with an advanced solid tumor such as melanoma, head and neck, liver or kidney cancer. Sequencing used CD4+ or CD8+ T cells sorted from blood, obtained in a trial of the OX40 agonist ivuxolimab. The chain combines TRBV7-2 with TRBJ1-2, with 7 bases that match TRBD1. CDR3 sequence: CASSLKTGNFYGYTF. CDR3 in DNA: TGTGCCAGCAGCTTAAAGACAGGGAACTTCTATGGCTACACCTTC. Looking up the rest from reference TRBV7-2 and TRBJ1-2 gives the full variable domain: GAGVSQSPSNKVTEKGKDVELRCDPISGHTALYWYRQSLGQGLEFLIYFQGNSAPDKSGLPSDRFSAERTGGSVSTLTIQRTQQEDSAVYLCASSLKTGNFYGYTFGSGTRLTVV.